The entry below gives a single T cell receptor beta chain sequence along with its context. In the original analysis: Reference gene primer amplification in the assay estimated nucleated cell counts. The method was immunoSEQ multiplex PCR; TCRdb's version includes in-frame clones alone and lacks a portion of them. The D gene and trimming were derived from the DNA, and the V and J assignments and clone size from that table. Here the sample spans 40,000 to 50,000 clones, around 82% being singletons. Germline V gives CDR1 WNHNN, CDR2 SYGVQD (reference sequence). The CDR3 runs to 15 residues. The V segment lost 4 bases and the J segment 3 bases; nucleotides outside the gene matches: 1. The data stem from a study of blood T cell repertoires in COVID-19.

The chain has TRBV10-1 and TRBJ2-5, with 14 bases aligning to TRBD2. Specimen: peripheral blood. This TCR was recovered from a human donor in a cohort sampled during active COVID-19. CDR3 region: CASSGTSGGKETQYF. The DNA of the CDR3 is TGCGCCAGCAGTGGGACTAGCGGGGGGAAAGAGACCCAGTACTTC.